One T cell receptor (beta chain) is described in this entry. The target antigen is unknown. The data stem from a study of T cell clones after liver transplantation. Overall study results and limits: Donor-reactive sequences fell more than third party-reactive ones, suggesting partial deletion. These preliminary findings come from unstandardized post-transplant sampling times.

Germline V CDR1 and CDR2: SGHNT, YENEEA. The CDR3 totals 18 residues. Trimming at V came to 5 bases and at J to 0 bases, leaving 12 bases not matched to a gene. Generated by immunoSEQ multiplex PCR, the TCRdb table keeps only in-frame clones and is missing some. The sample carries roughly 80,000 clones, roughly 80% recorded once. The receptor was derived from a human patient who received a liver transplant. Some T cells may have originated in the graft donor. The V gene is TRBV11-3, the J gene TRBJ2-2, with 7 bases fitting TRBD2. The sequenced sample was CD4+ T cells from blood, obtained at the 22-month timepoint. CDR3 protein: CASSPGGAETPNTGELFF. The CDR3 DNA follows: TGTGCCAGCAGCCCGGGGGGAGCGGAAACTCCGAACACCGGGGAGCTGTTTTTT.